The entry below describes one T cell receptor (beta chain). This sample is drawn from a study of shared T cell receptors in the human thymus. V shed 2 bases and J shed 3 bases, with 10 bases lying between them. The CDR3 is made up of 14 amino acids. Germline CDR1 reads ENHRY; CDR2 reads SYGVKD. Data came from immunoSEQ multiplex PCR; TCRdb stores just in-frame clones and leaves some out. The table includes 550,000 to 800,000 clones, 70% to 90% detected once. The same specimen was also included in a second study, on human thymus T cells. That study reports: Thymic repertoires overlap heavily among unrelated individuals, related research has reported.

The chain is built from TRBV10-3 and TRBJ2-5; D not certain. The sequence derives from a girl under three years old with a congenital heart defect. The source material was thymocytes. The CDR3 region has the DNA TGTGCCATCAGTGAGAAGTTGGCAGAAGAGACCCAGTACTTC. Amino acid sequence: CAISEKLAEETQYF.